This passage covers 21 T cell receptor beta chains from one sample sequenced in a study of beta chain features in type 1 diabetes. Investigators reverse transcribed all isolated RNA, so they sequenced expressed TCRB transcripts. The table came from immunoSEQ multiplex PCR; TCRdb's copy has only in-frame clones and leaves some out. In the table there are fewer than 500,000 clones, 11% to 15% of which are singletons. Sequences were obtained from naive CD4+ T cells from blood. The origin of the receptors is a man under 40 in good health.

V gene TRBV5-8 combines with J gene TRBJ2-1; D not certain. CDR1 SGHTS and CDR2 YDEGEE come from the germline V gene. The CDR3 covers 13 residues. V was pared by 0 bases and J by 8 bases, with 9 bases between. The CDR3 is CASSLALWDEQFF. The CDR3 DNA follows: TGTGCCAGCAGCTTGGCCCTATGGGATGAGCAGTTCTTC.

The chain joins TRBV7-9 to TRBJ1-1, with D unresolved. V was cut by 5 bases and J by 5 bases, with 12 bases left in between. There are 13 residues in the CDR3. Per germline, CDR1 SEHNR and CDR2 FQNEAQ (reference sequence). The CDR3 DNA reads TGTGCCAGCAGCCCATCAGGCGGAACTGAAGCTTTCTTT. Translation gives CASSPSGGTEAFF.

This rearrangement joins TRBV14 to TRBJ2-2; no clear D. Germline CDR1 SGHDN, CDR2 FVKESK. The V gene lost 0 bases and the J gene lost 4 bases, with 3 bases spanning the gap. This CDR3 spans 13 amino acids. In DNA, the CDR3 is TGTGCCAGCAGCCAAGACCCCACCGGGGAGCTGTTTTTT. Its translation: CASSQDPTGELFF. Full variable domain (rest looked up from reference TRBV14 and TRBJ2-2): EAGVTQFPSHSVIEKGQTVTLRCDPISGHDNLYWYRRVMGKEIKFLLHFVKESKQDESGMPNNRFLAERTGGTYSTLKVQPAELEDSGVYFCASSQDPTGELFFGEGSRLTVL.

The V call is TRBV19, the J call TRBJ2-1; 14 nucleotides line up with TRBD2. This CDR3 is built from 17 residues. Unmatched junction bases numbered 8, after V lost 2 bases and J lost 8 bases. CDR1 is LNHDA and CDR2 is SQIVND in the germline V gene (reference sequence). The CDR3, as DNA: TGTGCCAGTAGTATACCCGGACTAGCGGGGGGCATCGATGAGCAGTTCTTC. Protein product: CASSIPGLAGGIDEQFF.

The rearrangement links TRBV5-4 to TRBJ2-3, with TRBD2 identical over 12 bases. The V and J ends lost 4 bases and 5 bases, in that order; junction bases with no gene match: 2. This CDR3 has 14 residues. CDR1 SGHNT and CDR2 YYREEE come from the germline V gene (reference sequence). In DNA, the CDR3 is TGTGCCAGCAGCCTGACTAGCGGGGGAGATACGCAGTATTTT. It encodes CASSLTSGGDTQYF.

This clone was counted between two and nine times. V is TRBV7-2 and J is TRBJ2-1; 7 positions agree with TRBD2. CDR3 length equals 15 residues. V lost 1 base, J lost 9 bases, and 9 bases stayed unmatched. The germline gives CDR1 SGHTA, CDR2 FQGNSA. CDR3 DNA sequence: TGTGCCAGCAGCTTAGTTACCAGCGGGAACTCTGAGCAGTTCTTC. The encoded protein is CASSLVTSGNSEQFF.

There are a few counts of this clone. This sequence joins TRBV5-1 and TRBJ2-7, with D hard to call. The CDR3 has 9 amino acids. V dropped 3 bases and J dropped 5 bases, with 0 bases sitting between them. CDR1 and CDR2 from the germline V gene are SGHRS and YFSETQ. The CDR3 DNA is TGCGCCAGCAGCTACGAGCAGTACTTC. Its protein product is CASSYEQYF.

Notes on this clone: The same CDR3 also results from other DNA sequences found in this sample. The chain employs TRBV6-1 and TRBJ2-7; no reliable D call. The CDR3 has 11 residues. Per germline, CDR1 MNHNS and CDR2 SASEGT. V lost 3 bases and J lost 4, with 4 bases in between. The CDR3 sequence: CASSDLYEQYV. Here the CDR3 DNA reads TGTGCCAGCAGTGACCTATACGAGCAGTACGTC.

This sequence joins TRBV19 and TRBJ2-3; D unclear. This CDR3 has 15 amino acids. Trimming stripped 4 bases from V and 1 base from J, with 12 bases between. CDR1 and CDR2 (germline): LNHDA, SQIVND (reference sequence). CDR3 coding DNA: TGTGCCAGTAGTAACTCAGGCTTTGGCACAGATACGCAGTATTTT. This translates into CASSNSGFGTDTQYF.

Note on this clone: The same CDR3 also results from other DNA sequences found in this sample. The chain is built from TRBV18 and TRBJ2-7; D not resolved. The V gene's germline CDR1 is KGHSH and CDR2 LQKENI. The CDR3 runs 12 residues. Trimming stripped 3 bases from V and 3 bases from J, with 6 bases between. This CDR3 is CASSPSSYEQYF. For the CDR3, the DNA is TGTGCCAGCTCACCTAGCAGCTACGAGCAGTACTTC.

This clone was counted only a few times. This rearrangement joins TRBV13 to TRBJ2-5; D gene uncertain. The CDR3 sequence is 15 residues long. From germline, CDR1 is PRHDT and CDR2 FYEKMQ (reference sequence). The V end was cut by 2 bases, the J end by 2 bases, with 12 bases between. CDR3 nucleotide sequence: TGTGCCAGCAGCTTATATGACCGGCAGCAAGAGACCCAGTACTTC. This encodes CASSLYDRQQETQYF.

V gene TRBV4-3 combines with J gene TRBJ2-1, with D possibly matching TRBD1 (6 bases). V gave up 1 base and J gave up 10 bases, with 11 bases separating them. CDR1 and CDR2 (germline): LGHNA, YSLEER. The CDR3 is 13 amino acids. The DNA for the CDR3 is TGCGCCAGCAGCCAAGTCTTCGGGACAGAGCAGTTCTTC. As protein: CASSQVFGTEQFF.

Only a few counts were recorded for this clone. The chain links TRBV4-3 to TRBJ2-3; D ambiguous. The V end was cut by 4 bases, the J end by 0 bases, with 14 bases between. CDR3 length: 16 amino acids. Germline assignment: CDR1 LGHNA and CDR2 YSLEER. The CDR3 here is CASSPRLVASTDTQYF. The CDR3 bases are TGCGCCAGCAGCCCCCGACTGGTGGCTAGCACAGATACGCAGTATTTT.

The chain combines TRBV2 with TRBJ2-1; maybe TRBD1 (5 bases). There are 13 residues in the CDR3. CDR1 is SNHLY and CDR2 is FYNNEI in the germline V gene. With 6 bases removed from V and 5 bases from J, the gap between germline ends came to 11 bases. The CDR3 region has the DNA TGTGCCAGCAGGGATGACAGCCACAATGAGCAGTTCTTC. It specifies CASRDDSHNEQFF.

This clone was seen a handful of times. The chain uses TRBV29-1 and TRBJ2-1; D may be TRBD2 (5 bases). The CDR3 covers 12 residues. Germline loops: CDR1 SQVTM, CDR2 ANQGSEA. The V gene lost 8 bases and the J gene lost 8 bases, with 16 bases spanning the gap. CDR3 amino acids: CSSILPGDEQFF. CDR3 nucleotides: TGCAGCTCAATCTTACCCGGGGATGAGCAGTTCTTC.

This chain joins TRBV6-5 and TRBJ2-5; 8 bases line up with TRBD1. There are 13 residues in the CDR3. After removal of 5 bases from V and 3 bases from J, the junction contained 2 bases not matched to a gene. Per the germline V gene, CDR1 is MNHEY and CDR2 is SVGAGI. The CDR3 loop is CASSKQGEETQYF. The CDR3, as DNA: TGTGCCAGCAGTAAACAGGGGGAAGAGACCCAGTACTTC.

This clone occurred a few times. This chain joins TRBV30 and TRBJ1-1, with D unresolved. Germline V lookup: CDR1 GTSNPN, CDR2 SVGIG (reference sequence). V gave up 4 bases and J gave up 2 bases, with 5 bases separating them. The CDR3 contains 11 residues. The DNA for the CDR3 is TGTGCCTGGAACAGTAACACTGAAGCTTTCTTT. Amino acid sequence: CAWNSNTEAFF.

The DNA for the CDR3 is TGTGCCAGCAGCCGGGCCGGGCAATACGAGCAGTACGTC. Translating gives CASSRAGQYEQYV. The V and J genes are TRBV6-6 and TRBJ2-7; D call uncertain. Trimming stripped 6 bases from V and 4 bases from J, with 13 bases between. The CDR3 has 13 amino acids. CDR1 MNHNY and CDR2 SVGAGI come from the germline V gene (reference sequence).

This clone was seen a few times. The rearrangement links TRBV9 to TRBJ2-7; 8 positions agree with TRBD2. The V gene end was trimmed by 0 bases and the J gene end by 6 bases; junction bases not matched to a gene: 11. This CDR3 is 16 amino acids long. Germline V CDR1 and CDR2: SGDLS, YYNGEE. This CDR3 reads CASSVGLAGGEGEQYF. DNA of the CDR3: TGTGCCAGCAGCGTAGGCCTGGCGGGGGGAGAAGGCGAGCAGTACTTC.

This clone appeared a few times. The chain uses TRBV7-9 and TRBJ1-1, with D possibly being TRBD1 (6 bases). Germline V lookup: CDR1 SEHNR, CDR2 FQNEAQ (reference sequence). Trimming shortened V by 5 bases and J by 8 bases, and 15 bases separated the two germline ends. The CDR3 totals 13 residues. In DNA form, the CDR3 reads TGTGCCAGCAGCCCCATCACAGGGACCGAAGCTTTCTTT. This translates into CASSPITGTEAFF.

The chain is built from TRBV9 and TRBJ2-5; the match to TRBD2 covers 10 bases. CDR1 and CDR2 (germline): SGDLS, YYNGEE. The CDR3 loop spans 15 amino acids. Germline trimming cut 4 bases from V and 6 bases from J; bases unmatched to any gene: 9. The CDR3 sequence: CASSPFNSGGQTQYF. CDR3 nucleotide sequence: TGTGCCAGCAGCCCTTTTAATAGCGGGGGGCAGACCCAGTACTTC.